These 10 T cell receptor beta chains were sequenced from one sample in a study of blood T cell repertoires in COVID-19. Only in-frame clones appear in the TCRdb table, and some are missing; sequencing was by immunoSEQ multiplex PCR. This table holds about 18,000 clones, roughly 90% found once. What was sequenced was peripheral blood. The source is a human donor in a cohort sampled during active COVID-19.

The V call is TRBV7-2, the J call TRBJ2-5, with D tentatively TRBD2 (6 bases). V lost 1 base and J 3 bases, leaving 9 bases between the germline ends. The CDR3 sequence is 14 residues long. CDR1 is SGHTA, CDR2 FQGNSA, per germline. CDR3 protein: CASSLDSGEETQYF. The CDR3 DNA reads TGTGCCAGCAGCTTAGATTCGGGGGAAGAGACCCAGTACTTC.

The CDR3 protein is CASSDTGVSPLHF. The CDR3, as DNA: TGTGCCAGCAGTGACACCGGTGTTTCACCCCTCCACTTT. This chain uses TRBV6-4 with TRBJ1-6; no clear D. Germline assignment: CDR1 MRHNA and CDR2 SNTAGT. V lost 2 bases and J lost 9, with 8 bases in between. The CDR3 length is 13 residues.

In DNA, the CDR3 is TGTGCCAGCCGTCGACAGGCCTCTGATGGCTACACCTTC. It translates to CASRRQASDGYTF. The J gene is TRBJ1-2, the V gene TRBV7-6, with D tentatively TRBD1 (6 bases). This CDR3 is 13 amino acids long. Trimming removed 8 bases from V and 6 bases from J, with 16 bases in between. Germline V lookup: CDR1 SGHVS, CDR2 FNYEAQ.

The J gene is TRBJ2-1, the V gene TRBV6-2 or TRBV6-3, with TRBD2 as a possible D gene (5 bases). With 6 bases removed from V and 8 bases from J, the gap between germline ends came to 23 bases. CDR1 and CDR2 from the germline V gene are MNHEY and SVGEGT. The CDR3 length is 16 residues. The CDR3 DNA follows: TGTGCCAGCAGCCTTTCAAGCGGCCTTAGGTTCGATGAGCAGTTCTTC. This codes for CASSLSSGLRFDEQFF.

This chain uses TRBV6-2 or TRBV6-3 with TRBJ2-5; D remains ambiguous. The CDR3 covers 14 residues. Per germline, CDR1 MNHEY and CDR2 SVGEGT. Trimming removed 1 base at V and 2 bases at J, with 8 bases between. Written as DNA, the CDR3 is TGTGCCAGCAGTTACTTCACGGGTCAAGAGACCCAGTACTTC. Protein product: CASSYFTGQETQYF.

This clone was seen only once. This chain's CDR3 is CAWSQDSSGGYTF. The CDR3 DNA follows: TGTGCCTGGAGTCAAGACTCGAGCGGGGGCTACACCTTC. The V and J genes are TRBV30 and TRBJ1-2; the D is unclear. The V end was cut by 2 bases, the J end by 8 bases, with 15 bases between. The CDR3 spans 13 residues. CDR1 GTSNPN and CDR2 SVGIG come from the germline V gene (reference sequence). Full variable domain (outside the CDR3, taken from reference TRBV30 and TRBJ1-2): SQTIHQWPATLVQPVGSPLSLECTVEGTSNPNLYWYRQAAGRGLQLLFYSVGIGQISSEVPQNLSASRPQDRQFILSSKKLLLSDSGFYLCAWSQDSSGGYTFGSGTRLTVV.

The rearrangement joins TRBV3-1 (or the pseudogene TRBV3-2) to TRBJ2-1; 8 bases are a match to TRBD2. The CDR3 is 15 residues long. With V trimmed by 2 bases and J by 9 bases, 9 bases remained unmatched. The germline V gene has CDR1 LGHDT and CDR2 YNNKEL (reference sequence). CDR3 region: CASSQRSGRRGEQFF. The CDR3 region has the DNA TGTGCCAGCAGCCAACGAAGCGGGAGAAGGGGTGAGCAGTTCTTC.

In regard to this clone: A junction end diverges from the germline sequence, so it may reflect a read error. The chain joins TRBV11-2 to TRBJ1-3, with D possibly matching TRBD1 (5 bases). Germline lookup yields CDR1 SGHAT and CDR2 FQNNGV. CDR3 length: 15 amino acids. CDR3 DNA sequence: TGTGCCAGCAGATTAGGACAAAGCTCTGGAAACACCATATATTTT. This gives the protein CASRLGQSSGNTIYF.

This chain connects TRBV7-6 to TRBJ1-3, with TRBD1 matching over 8 bases. This CDR3 has 18 residues. Germline CDR1 reads SGHVS; CDR2 reads FNYEAQ. V trimming: 2 bases; J trimming: 1 base; junction bases outside the gene matches: 10. CDR3 DNA sequence: TGTGCCAGCAGCTTACTTGATCGAAGGACAGGGTCTGGAAACACCATATATTTT. This translates into CASSLLDRRTGSGNTIYF.

This clone has just one count. V and J are TRBV7-9 and TRBJ2-3, with 11 bases identical to TRBD1. The V segment lost 5 bases and the J segment 5 bases; nucleotides outside the gene matches: 9. There are 16 residues in the CDR3. Per the germline V gene, CDR1 is SEHNR and CDR2 is FQNEAQ (reference sequence). In nucleotides, the CDR3 is TGTGCCAGCAGCCTCGGGACAGGGGGAAGAAGAGATACGCAGTATTTT. Translating it yields CASSLGTGGRRDTQYF. Variable domain in full (rest from reference TRBV7-9 and TRBJ2-3): DTGVSQNPRHKITKRGQNVTFRCDPISEHNRLYWYRQTLGQGPEFLTYFQNEAQLEKSRLLSDRFSAERPKGSFSTLEIQRTEQGDSAMYLCASSLGTGGRRDTQYFGPGTRLTVL.